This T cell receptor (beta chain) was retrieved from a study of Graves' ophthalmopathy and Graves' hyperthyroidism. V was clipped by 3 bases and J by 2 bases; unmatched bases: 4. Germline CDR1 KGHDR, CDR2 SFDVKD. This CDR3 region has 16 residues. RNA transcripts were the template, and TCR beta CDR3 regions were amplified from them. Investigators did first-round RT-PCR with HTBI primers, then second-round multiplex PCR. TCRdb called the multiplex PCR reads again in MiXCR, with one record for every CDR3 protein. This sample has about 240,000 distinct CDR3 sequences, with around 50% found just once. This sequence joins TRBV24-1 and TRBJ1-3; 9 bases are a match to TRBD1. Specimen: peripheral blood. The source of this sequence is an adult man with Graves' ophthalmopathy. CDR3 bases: TGTGCCACCAGTGATGGCGGGACAGGGACTGGAAACACCATATATTTT. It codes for CATSDGGTGTGNTIYF.